This T cell receptor (beta chain) was recorded in a study of PD-L1 blockade in urothelial cancer. Study in general: Treatment start was followed by blood analysis at 3 weeks (second dose) and again at 6 weeks. T cell content in blood samples showed a median of approximately 150,000.

The authors spiked synthetic TCR analog templates into each PCR. The method was immunoSEQ multiplex PCR; TCRdb's version includes in-frame clones alone and lacks a portion of them. The data contain tens of thousands of clones, about 80% of them singletons. This CDR3 is 14 amino acids long. The germline V gene encodes CDR1 SEHNR and CDR2 FQNEAQ (reference sequence). The J segment lost 7 bases and the V segment lost 9 bases, leaving 13 bases of the junction unmatched. Diagnoses among patients were locally advanced or metastatic urothelial carcinoma. The rearrangement links TRBV7-9 to TRBJ1-2, with 8 positions matching TRBD1. This receptor was identified in a man between 70 and 80 years old with urothelial cancer. This material consisted of PBMCs, taken around atezolizumab (anti-PD-L1) treatment. Written as DNA, the CDR3 is TGTGCCAGTAACCCCGGACAGGGACTCCTTGGCTACACCTTC. It encodes CASNPGQGLLGYTF.